One sample yielded the 16 T cell receptor beta chains listed below, sequenced in a study of identical twins. Each CDR3 protein is one row after TCRdb ran MiXCR on the 5' RACE reads. The profile shows about 690,000 distinct CDR3 sequences, around 6.1% of them singletons. Sequencing input: naive T cells sorted from blood. The receptors were sampled from a man younger than 35 in good health.

V and J are TRBV5-1 and TRBJ2-7, with no clear D. Trimming shortened V by 0 bases and J by 0 bases, and 13 bases separated the two germline ends. This CDR3 comprises 16 residues. The germline V gene encodes CDR1 SGHRS and CDR2 YFSETQ. The CDR3, as DNA: TGCGCCAGCAGCTTGGGCACAGACCGGAGCTCCTACGAGCAGTACGTC. Translating gives CASSLGTDRSSYEQYV.

This clonotype has a count of ten or more. V is TRBV29-1 and J is TRBJ1-2; a possible D gene is TRBD1 (5 bases). Germline assignment: CDR1 SQVTM and CDR2 ANQGSEA. With 4 bases removed from V and 5 bases from J, the gap between germline ends came to 8 bases. CDR3 length: 11 amino acids. The CDR3 nucleotides are TGCAGCGTTGTAGGGGAATATGGCTACACCTTC. It is translated as CSVVGEYGYTF.

On this clonotype: Just one base apart from a much larger clone, this may be a read error. V gene TRBV5-5 combines with J gene TRBJ2-2; D ambiguous. Germline loops: CDR1 SGHKS, CDR2 YYEKEE (reference sequence). This CDR3 region has 14 residues. The CDR3 sequence: CASRLVPDTGELFF. DNA for the CDR3: TGTGCCAGCAGGTTGGTTCCCGATACCGGGGAGCTGTTTTTT.

The sample holds many counts of this clonotype. The V call is TRBV27, the J call TRBJ2-3, with a weak D call TRBD1 (5 bases). With 9 bases removed from V and 9 bases from J, the gap between germline ends came to 13 bases. In germline, CDR1 is MNHEY, CDR2 SMNVEV (reference sequence). The CDR3 runs 11 residues. CDR3 in amino acids: CASGFKGTQYF. In DNA, the CDR3 is TGTGCCAGTGGTTTCAAGGGGACGCAGTATTTT.

This clonotype was counted between two and nine times. The CDR3 region is CASKSGRVGNEQFF. Here the CDR3 DNA reads TGTGCCAGCAAAAGCGGGAGGGTAGGCAATGAGCAGTTCTTC. The chain employs TRBV2 and TRBJ2-1; 10 bases align to TRBD2. Per the germline V gene, CDR1 is SNHLY and CDR2 is FYNNEI. Trimming removed 7 bases from V and 6 bases from J; junction bases left unmatched: 6. The CDR3 length is 14 residues.

The chain carries TRBV5-1 and TRBJ2-7, with 7 nucleotides matching TRBD2. Trimming took 0 bases from V and 5 from J; bases not matched to a gene: 14. The CDR3 runs to 17 residues. The germline gives CDR1 SGHRS, CDR2 YFSETQ. Written as DNA, the CDR3 is TGCGCCAGCAGCTTGGCTGGATCTGGGGGAGGGTTCCACGAGCAGTACTTC. It translates to CASSLAGSGGGFHEQYF. Full variable domain (outside the CDR3, taken from reference TRBV5-1 and TRBJ2-7): KAGVTQTPRYLIKTRGQQVTLSCSPISGHRSVSWYQQTPGQGLQFLFEYFSETQRNKGNFPGRFSGRQFSNSRSEMNVSTLELGDSALYLCASSLAGSGGGFHEQYFGPGTRLTVT.

This clonotype has only a few counts. The chain is built from TRBV30 and TRBJ2-7; D remains unclear. Between the trimmed V and J ends, which lost 1 base and 0 bases, there was a span of 10 bases. The CDR3 loop spans 14 amino acids. Germline CDR1 is GTSNPN and CDR2 is SVGIG (reference sequence). The CDR3 DNA sequence: TGTGCCTGGAGTGACCCGGCTAGCTCCTACGAGCAGTACGTC. Its translation: CAWSDPASSYEQYV.

This clonotype was observed at least ten times. V and J are TRBV7-9 and TRBJ2-2; D not certain. Germline V gene data show CDR1 as SEHNR and CDR2 as FQNEAQ (reference sequence). The CDR3 spans 13 residues. V was pared by 5 bases and J by 6 bases, with 10 bases between. In DNA form, the CDR3 reads TGTGCCAGCAGCCCTACTTTCGCCGGGGAGCTGTTTTTT. Its translation: CASSPTFAGELFF. Supplemented by reference TRBV7-9 and TRBJ2-2, the full variable domain reads DTGVSQNPRHKITKRGQNVTFRCDPISEHNRLYWYRQTLGQGPEFLTYFQNEAQLEKSRLLSDRFSAERPKGSFSTLEIQRTEQGDSAMYLCASSPTFAGELFFGEGSRLTVL.

The J gene is TRBJ2-5, the V gene TRBV20-1; D perhaps matches TRBD1 (6 bases). The ends were cut back, 6 bases at V and 2 bases at J, with 16 bases in the middle. In germline, CDR1 is DFQATT, CDR2 SNEGSKA (reference sequence). The CDR3 is made up of 14 amino acids. CDR3 sequence reads: CSATGLAVQETQYF. CDR3 DNA: TGCAGTGCCACAGGGTTGGCGGTACAAGAGACCCAGTACTTC.

This clonotype was counted ten times or more. This chain connects TRBV5-4 to TRBJ2-1, with 15 bases aligning to TRBD2. Trimming at V came to 0 bases and at J to 2 bases, leaving 3 bases not matched to a gene. The CDR3 length is 18 residues. Germline V CDR1 and CDR2: SGHNT, YYREEE (reference sequence). The CDR3 sequence is CASSLGGLAGGTYNEQFF. The DNA of the CDR3 is TGTGCCAGCAGCTTGGGGGGACTAGCGGGAGGAACCTACAATGAGCAGTTCTTC.

The table lists this clonotype with a few counts. One end of the junction varies from germline; a read error may be responsible. The chain has TRBV6-2 or TRBV6-3 and TRBJ2-1; no clear D. CDR3 length: 11 amino acids. From germline, CDR1 is MNHEY and CDR2 SVGEGT. CDR3 protein: CASSYGLVSVF. The DNA for the CDR3 is TGTGCCAGCAGTTATGGTCTAGTTTCGGTCTTC.

This clonotype was detected many times. The rearrangement joins TRBV5-1 to TRBJ2-1; D unclear. The length of the CDR3 is 12 residues. The V gene's germline CDR1 is SGHRS and CDR2 YFSETQ. The V end lost 0 bases, the J end lost 9 bases, and 7 bases lay between the germline ends. CDR3 bases: TGCGCCAGCAGCTTGGTCAAGGGTGAGCAGTTCTTC. Its translation: CASSLVKGEQFF.

The CDR3 nucleotides are TGTGCCAGCAGTTCCGGACTGATTGACGAGCAGTACTTC. This translates into CASSSGLIDEQYF. This chain links TRBV6-2 or TRBV6-3 with TRBJ2-7; D may be TRBD2 (5 bases). This CDR3 region has 13 residues. Trimming shortened V by 4 bases and J by 5 bases, and 12 bases separated the two germline ends. The V gene's germline CDR1 is MNHEY and CDR2 SVGEGT.

The rearrangement uses TRBV9 and TRBJ2-2; the D is unclear. V lost 0 bases, J lost 4 bases, and 10 bases lay in between. Per the germline V gene, CDR1 is SGDLS and CDR2 is YYNGEE. The CDR3 has 15 residues. The CDR3 reads CASSVGSMITGELFF. The DNA for the CDR3 is TGTGCCAGCAGCGTAGGTAGCATGATCACCGGGGAGCTGTTTTTT.

This clonotype was seen repeatedly, ten times or more. The chain combines TRBV20-1 with TRBJ1-1; D ambiguous. V gave up 0 bases and J gave up 5 bases, with 13 bases separating them. This CDR3 has 14 residues. The germline CDR1 and CDR2 sequences are DFQATT and SNEGSKA (reference sequence). The CDR3 bases are TGCAGTGCTAGAGATCGCACAGTTCGGACTGAAGCTTTCTTT. It yields the protein CSARDRTVRTEAFF.

This clonotype was picked up many times. The chain is built from TRBV29-1 and TRBJ2-5; 7 bases agree with TRBD1. Germline V gene lookup returns CDR1 SQVTM and CDR2 ANQGSEA. J was trimmed by 2 bases and V by 2 bases; bases with no gene match: 5. CDR3 length: 14 residues. CDR3 DNA: TGCAGCGTTGAAAAGATGGGACAGCAAGAGACCCAGTACTTC. This codes for CSVEKMGQQETQYF.